Each of the 24 T cell receptor beta chains below was sequenced from the same sample in a study of T cell changes during pregnancy in multiple sclerosis. The repertoire was sequenced with immunoSEQ multiplex PCR; TCRdb's copy has only in-frame clones and lacks some. The sample holds approximately 64,000 clones; roughly 90% are singletons and the top ten take around 2.5%. Sequencing used peripheral blood, obtained in the first trimester of pregnancy. The receptors were sampled from a female donor with multiple sclerosis, enrolled in a pregnancy study.

This chain joins TRBV11-2 and TRBJ2-1; 11 bases fit TRBD2. The CDR3 is 16 amino acids. J gave up 3 bases and V 5 bases, and 6 bases lay outside the gene matches. CDR1 is SGHAT, CDR2 FQNNGV, per germline. CDR3 nucleotides: TGTGCCAGCAGCAACGCCGGGACTAGCGGCTACAATGAGCAGTTCTTC. Protein: CASSNAGTSGYNEQFF. Looking up the rest from reference TRBV11-2 and TRBJ2-1 gives the full variable domain: EAGVAQSPRYKIIEKRQSVAFWCNPISGHATLYWYQQILGQGPKLLIQFQNNGVVDDSQLPKDRFSAERLKGVDSTLKIQPAKLEDSAVYLCASSNAGTSGYNEQFFGPGTRLTVL.

The chain couples TRBV6-5 to TRBJ2-7, with TRBD2 identical over 10 bases. Germline CDR1 reads MNHEY; CDR2 reads SVGAGI. V was pared by 2 bases and J by 7 bases, with 8 bases of the junction left unmatched. This CDR3 is 15 amino acids long. The CDR3 DNA reads as TGTGCCAGCAGTTACGGTATAGCGGGGGGAAAGGAGCAGTACTTC. Translated, it gives CASSYGIAGGKEQYF.

The gene calls are TRBV6-5 and TRBJ1-4; the match to TRBD1 covers 7 bases. V lost 7 bases, J lost 10 bases, and 6 bases stayed unmatched. Germline V lookup: CDR1 MNHEY, CDR2 SVGAGI. CDR3 length: 12 residues. Here the CDR3 reads CASTYRGGKLFF. The CDR3 region has the DNA TGTGCCAGCACCTACAGGGGCGGAAAACTGTTTTTT.

This chain links TRBV9 with TRBJ1-2, with 7 positions matching TRBD1. V lost 3 bases, J lost 0 bases, and 5 bases stayed unmatched. Germline CDR1 is SGDLS and CDR2 is YYNGEE. The CDR3 has 15 residues. The CDR3 sequence: CASSAQQGANYGYTF. As DNA, the CDR3 is TGTGCCAGCAGCGCCCAGCAGGGGGCTAACTATGGCTACACCTTC.

The chain is built from TRBV19 and TRBJ2-7, with 8 bases matching TRBD2. The CDR3 runs 13 residues. Germline V lookup: CDR1 LNHDA, CDR2 SQIVND (reference sequence). The V segment lost 2 bases and the J segment 4 bases; nucleotides outside the gene matches: 1. The CDR3 sequence: CASSITGGYEQYF. CDR3 sequence (DNA): TGTGCCAGTAGTATAACGGGAGGGTACGAGCAGTACTTC.

CDR3 amino acids: CASSLESSGPRETQYF. The CDR3 DNA reads as TGTGCCAGCAGCTTGGAGTCTAGCGGTCCCCGAGAGACCCAGTACTTC. The V and J genes are TRBV5-4 and TRBJ2-5; 7 nucleotides agree with TRBD2. Losses at the gene ends were 0 bases for V and 4 bases for J; bases not matched to a gene: 9. Germline V lookup: CDR1 SGHNT, CDR2 YYREEE (reference sequence). This CDR3 region has 16 residues.

The chain is built from TRBV4-3 and TRBJ2-2; 13 bases fit TRBD2. This CDR3 is 17 amino acids long. Germline V gene sequence: CDR1 LGHNA, CDR2 YSLEER. The trim removed 8 bases at V and 1 base at J, leaving 7 bases unmatched. The CDR3 DNA reads TGCGCCAGCGGCTGGGGACTAGCGGGAATGAACACCGGGGAGCTGTTTTTT. Translation: CASGWGLAGMNTGELFF.

The V gene is TRBV13, the J gene TRBJ2-1; TRBD2 aligns across 10 bases. This CDR3 is built from 14 residues. The germline CDR1 and CDR2 sequences are PRHDT and FYEKMQ (reference sequence). V shed 6 bases and J 9 bases; nucleotides not matched to a gene: 8. CDR3 bases: TGTGCCAGCAGAATAGCGGGAGGAACTCTTGAGCAGTTCTTC. Translated, it gives CASRIAGGTLEQFF.

The V gene is TRBV19, the J gene TRBJ2-3, with D perhaps matching TRBD2 (6 bases). The CDR3 loop spans 17 amino acids. The germline V gene has CDR1 LNHDA and CDR2 SQIVND (reference sequence). V shed 3 bases and J shed 0 bases, with 16 bases lying between them. The CDR3 sequence is CASSIYHGGRSTDTQYF. For the CDR3, the DNA is TGTGCCAGTAGTATCTACCACGGGGGAAGGAGCACAGATACGCAGTATTTT. Together with reference TRBV19 and TRBJ2-3, the CDR3 gives the full variable domain: DGGITQSPKYLFRKEGQNVTLSCEQNLNHDAMYWYRQDPGQGLRLIYYSQIVNDFQKGDIAEGYSVSREKKESFPLTVTSAQKNPTAFYLCASSIYHGGRSTDTQYFGPGTRLTVL.

The chain joins TRBV11-3 to TRBJ1-2; D unclear. V lost 6 bases to trimming and J lost 3 bases, with 11 bases between them. This CDR3 has 13 amino acids. CDR1 SGHNT and CDR2 YENEEA come from the germline V gene. The CDR3 DNA is TGTGCCAGCAGTATCGCGCAGGACTATGGCTACACCTTC. Protein product: CASSIAQDYGYTF.

The chain uses TRBV5-4 and TRBJ2-7; 9 bases align to TRBD2. The CDR3 runs to 16 residues. Germline-derived CDR1 and CDR2 are SGHNT and YYREEE (reference sequence). J lost 5 bases, V lost 0 bases, and 9 bases had no gene match. CDR3: CASSLVVAGGPHEQYF. CDR3 sequence (DNA): TGTGCCAGCAGCTTGGTTGTTGCGGGAGGGCCCCACGAGCAGTACTTC.

This chain uses TRBV4-2 with TRBJ2-7, with TRBD2 matching over 7 bases. The CDR3 has 15 amino acids. Germline CDR1 and CDR2: LGHNA and YNFKEQ. Trimming at V came to 4 bases and at J to 2 bases, leaving 8 bases not matched to a gene. CDR3 sequence reads: CASSLGTTAPYEQYF. DNA for the CDR3: TGTGCCAGCAGCCTCGGGACTACAGCCCCCTACGAGCAGTACTTC.

The gene calls are TRBV18 and TRBJ2-5; 9 bases align to TRBD2. The trim removed 4 bases at V and 5 bases at J, leaving 8 bases unmatched. CDR3 length equals 15 residues. Per germline, CDR1 KGHSH and CDR2 LQKENI. The CDR3 bases are TGTGCCAGCTCACAACTAGCGGGCGCGCGGGAGACCCAGTACTTC. Its protein is CASSQLAGARETQYF.

The V and J genes are TRBV29-1 and TRBJ1-2; D call uncertain. Looked up from germline, CDR1 is SQVTM and CDR2 is ANQGSEA. Trimming left V 4 bases short and J 6 bases short, with 9 bases between. This CDR3 has 11 amino acids. CDR3 in amino acids: CSVVLGDGYTF. CDR3 DNA sequence: TGCAGCGTTGTCCTCGGTGATGGCTACACCTTC.

V is TRBV19 and J is TRBJ2-1; 9 positions match TRBD2. CDR1 LNHDA and CDR2 SQIVND come from the germline V gene (reference sequence). This CDR3 has 14 amino acids. With V trimmed by 5 bases and J by 5 bases, 4 bases remained unmatched. CDR3 amino acids: CASSLASGNNEQFF. The DNA for the CDR3 is TGTGCCAGTAGTCTGGCTAGCGGGAACAATGAGCAGTTCTTC.

This rearrangement joins TRBV4-2 to TRBJ1-1; 9 nucleotides align to TRBD1. The CDR3 covers 17 residues. V lost 1 base, J lost 4 bases, and 10 bases stayed unmatched. Per the germline V gene, CDR1 is LGHNA and CDR2 is YNFKEQ. In nucleotides, the CDR3 is TGTGCCAGCAGCCAAGGGACAGCGGGACAGGGAGGCACTGAAGCTTTCTTT. Translation: CASSQGTAGQGGTEAFF.

This clone was observed a single time. The chain carries TRBV5-1 and TRBJ2-2; 7 nucleotides agree with TRBD2. With V trimmed by 1 base and J by 1 base, 4 bases remained unmatched. The CDR3 totals 16 residues. Germline-derived CDR1 and CDR2 are SGHRS and YFSETQ. For the CDR3, the DNA is TGCGCCAGCAGCTTGTGGGGGGGAATGAACACCGGGGAGCTGTTTTTT. Protein sequence: CASSLWGGMNTGELFF.

The chain recombines TRBV10-3 with TRBJ2-7, with D possibly matching TRBD1 (5 bases). From germline, CDR1 is ENHRY and CDR2 SYGVKD. CDR3 length: 15 amino acids. Trimming stripped 2 bases from V and 2 bases from J, with 13 bases between. The CDR3 sequence is CAISEGATGAYEQYF. The CDR3 DNA is TGTGCCATCAGTGAGGGAGCCACAGGTGCCTACGAGCAGTACTTC.

The V gene is TRBV28, the J gene TRBJ2-5; 7 bases map to TRBD2. After removal of 4 bases from V and 5 bases from J, the junction contained 4 bases not matched to a gene. This CDR3 contains 13 residues. Germline CDR1 is MDHEN and CDR2 is SYDVKM. The chain's CDR3 is CASSWGLIETQYF. CDR3 DNA: TGTGCCAGCAGTTGGGGACTAATCGAGACCCAGTACTTC.

This chain uses TRBV10-1 with TRBJ2-3; 13 bases align to TRBD2. CDR3 length: 18 amino acids. Germline V gene sequence: CDR1 WNHNN, CDR2 SYGVQD (reference sequence). J lost 3 bases, V lost 11 bases, and 17 bases had no gene match. The DNA for the CDR3 is TGCGCCGGCCGGACTAGCGGGAGATCTGTAGGTTCAACAGATACGCAGTATTTT. It yields the protein CAGRTSGRSVGSTDTQYF.

The V call is TRBV4-2, the J call TRBJ2-3; 10 bases are shared with TRBD2. Germline loops: CDR1 LGHNA, CDR2 YNFKEQ. V shed 0 bases and J 3 bases; nucleotides not matched to a gene: 6. The CDR3 runs 17 residues. For the CDR3, the DNA is TGTGCCAGCAGCCAAGAAGGAGCGGGAGGGGGGACAGATACGCAGTATTTT. Encoded protein: CASSQEGAGGGTDTQYF.

The CDR3 is CANAPGLLGGTQYF. The CDR3 DNA follows: TGTGCCAACGCTCCGGGACTGTTGGGAGGTACGCAGTATTTT. The rearrangement links TRBV10-3 to TRBJ2-3, with D perhaps TRBD2 (6 bases). The CDR3 spans 14 residues. Per the germline V gene, CDR1 is ENHRY and CDR2 is SYGVKD. The V and J ends lost 10 bases and 8 bases respectively, with 22 bases between them.

The DNA for the CDR3 is TGTGCCAGCACCGGGGGGGAGTTTCACACCGGGGAGCTGTTTTTT. Protein product: CASTGGEFHTGELFF. The rearrangement joins TRBV6-1 to TRBJ2-2; TRBD2 matches at 8 bases. V gave up 7 bases and J gave up 3 bases; unmatched junction bases: 7. The CDR3 consists of 15 residues. Germline loops: CDR1 MNHNS, CDR2 SASEGT.

The V and J genes are TRBV19 and TRBJ2-7; 8 nucleotides match TRBD2. The CDR3 runs 14 residues. The V and J ends lost 6 bases and 5 bases, in that order; junction bases with no gene match: 9. Germline values: CDR1 LNHDA, CDR2 SQIVND (reference sequence). This CDR3 is CASRREAGVHEQYF. The DNA for the CDR3 is TGTGCCAGTAGAAGAGAAGCGGGAGTTCACGAGCAGTACTTC.